This TCR beta chain emerged from a study of a mutant IDH1 vaccine in newly diagnosed glioma. Study in general: Earlier care involved radiotherapy, temozolomide, or both, and the majority received both.

Indicated time point: baseline, week 1 (first vaccination visit). As for treatment: pre-vaccination baseline after standard-of-care therapy. The protocol was immunoSEQ multiplex PCR, while the TCRdb copy is restricted to in-frame clones and leaves out a portion. The repertoire consists of about 67,000 clones, with around 82% occurring once and the leading ten covering about 4.5%. The CDR3 spans 17 residues. The germline gives CDR1 SGHNT, CDR2 YYREEE (reference sequence). Deletions cut 2 bases from V and 4 bases from J, with 16 bases between. About this clone itself: Its target is unknown.

Findings and limits, study-wide: Changes in the top peripheral T cell clonotypes seemingly had no bearing on pseudoprogression.

This chain joins TRBV5-4 and TRBJ2-6, with D perhaps matching TRBD1 (5 bases). Sequencing used peripheral blood mononuclear cells (PBMCs), obtained from a glioma patient treated with radiotherapy, temozolomide or both. The receptor's source is a woman aged 18-29 years with glioma. Some clones in this sample may be carry-over from other donors' samples. The CDR3 is CASSFPSWGRGANVLTF. In DNA form, the CDR3 reads TGTGCCAGCAGCTTCCCCTCTTGGGGCCGAGGGGCCAACGTCCTGACTTTC.